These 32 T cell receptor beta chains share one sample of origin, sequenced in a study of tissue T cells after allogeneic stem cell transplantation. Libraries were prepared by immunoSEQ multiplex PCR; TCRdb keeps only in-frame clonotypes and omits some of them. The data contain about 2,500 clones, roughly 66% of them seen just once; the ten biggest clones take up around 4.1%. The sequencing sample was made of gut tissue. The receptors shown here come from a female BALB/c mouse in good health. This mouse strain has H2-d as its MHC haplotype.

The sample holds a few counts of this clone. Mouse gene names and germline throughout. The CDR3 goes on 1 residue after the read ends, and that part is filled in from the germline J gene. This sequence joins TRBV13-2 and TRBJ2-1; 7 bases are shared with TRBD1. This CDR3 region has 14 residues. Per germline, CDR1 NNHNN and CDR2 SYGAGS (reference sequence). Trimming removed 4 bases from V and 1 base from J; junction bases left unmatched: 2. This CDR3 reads CASGHRGNYAEQFF. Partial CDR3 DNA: TGTGCCAGCGGTCACAGGGGAAACTATGCTGAGCAGTTC.

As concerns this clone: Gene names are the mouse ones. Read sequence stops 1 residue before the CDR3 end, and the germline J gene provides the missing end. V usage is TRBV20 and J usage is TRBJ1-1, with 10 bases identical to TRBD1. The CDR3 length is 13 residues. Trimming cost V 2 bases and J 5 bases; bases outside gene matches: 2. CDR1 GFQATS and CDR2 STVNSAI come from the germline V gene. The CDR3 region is CGARRDRGTEVFF. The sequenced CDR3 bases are TGTGGTGCTAGGAGGGACAGGGGAACAGAAGTCTTC.

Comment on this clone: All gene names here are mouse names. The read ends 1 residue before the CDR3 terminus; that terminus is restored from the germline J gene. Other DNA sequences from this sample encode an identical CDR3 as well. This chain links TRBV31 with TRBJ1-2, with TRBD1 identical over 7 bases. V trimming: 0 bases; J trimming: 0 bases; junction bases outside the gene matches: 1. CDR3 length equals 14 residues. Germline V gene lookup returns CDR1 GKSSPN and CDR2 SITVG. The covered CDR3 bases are TGTGCCTGGAGTCTAGACAGGGCAAACTCCGACTACACC. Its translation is CAWSLDRANSDYT. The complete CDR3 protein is CAWSLDRANSDYTF.

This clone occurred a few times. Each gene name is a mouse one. The CDR3 DNA, read in part, is TGTGCCAGCAGTTTCTTGGACAGAAACACCTTGTAC. Translated, it gives CASSFLDRNTLY. The whole CDR3 region reads CASSFLDRNTLYF. The genes are TRBV14 and TRBJ2-4, with D possibly TRBD1 on 6 matching bases. The read halts 1 residue ahead of the CDR3 end, with the missing end drawn from the germline J gene. Germline V lookup: CDR1 SGHDT, CDR2 FRDEAV. V lost 0 bases and J lost 5, with 7 bases in between. The CDR3 extends over 13 amino acids.

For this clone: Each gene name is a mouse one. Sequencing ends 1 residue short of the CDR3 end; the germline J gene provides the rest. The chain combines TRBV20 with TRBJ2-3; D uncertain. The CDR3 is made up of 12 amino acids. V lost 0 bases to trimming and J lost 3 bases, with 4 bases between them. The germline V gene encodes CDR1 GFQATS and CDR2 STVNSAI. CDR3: CGARERAETLYF. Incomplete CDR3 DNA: TGTGGTGCTAGGGAGAGGGCAGAAACGCTGTAT.

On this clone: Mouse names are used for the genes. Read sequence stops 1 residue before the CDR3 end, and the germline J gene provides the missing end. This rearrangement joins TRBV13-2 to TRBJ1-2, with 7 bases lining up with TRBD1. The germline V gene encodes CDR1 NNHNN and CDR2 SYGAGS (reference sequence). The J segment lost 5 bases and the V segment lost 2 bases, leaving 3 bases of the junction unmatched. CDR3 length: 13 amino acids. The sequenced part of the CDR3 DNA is TGTGCCAGCGGTGACAGGGGGAGGTCCGACTACACC. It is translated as CASGDRGRSDYT. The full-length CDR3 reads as CASGDRGRSDYTF.

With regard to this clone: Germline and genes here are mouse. The CDR3 sequence is CASSRDRGGYEQYF. The part of the CDR3 DNA that was read is TGTGCCAGCAGCAGGGACAGGGGAGGCTATGAACAGTAC. The chain employs TRBV4 and TRBJ2-7; the match to TRBD1 covers 10 bases. Read coverage stops 1 residue before the CDR3 terminus; the germline J gene supplies the remainder. The CDR3 length is 14 residues. Germline assignment: CDR1 LGHDT and CDR2 YNNKQL (reference sequence). The V and J ends lost 5 bases and 3 bases, in that order; junction bases with no gene match: 4.

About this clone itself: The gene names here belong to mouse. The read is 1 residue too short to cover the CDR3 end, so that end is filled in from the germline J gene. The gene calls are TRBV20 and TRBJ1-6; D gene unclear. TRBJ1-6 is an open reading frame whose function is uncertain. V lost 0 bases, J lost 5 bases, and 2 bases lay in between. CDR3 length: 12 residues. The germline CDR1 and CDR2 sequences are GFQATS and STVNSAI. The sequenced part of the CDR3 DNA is TGTGGTGCTAGGGACAATAATTCGCCCCTCTAC. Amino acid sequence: CGARDNNSPLY. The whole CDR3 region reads CGARDNNSPLYF.

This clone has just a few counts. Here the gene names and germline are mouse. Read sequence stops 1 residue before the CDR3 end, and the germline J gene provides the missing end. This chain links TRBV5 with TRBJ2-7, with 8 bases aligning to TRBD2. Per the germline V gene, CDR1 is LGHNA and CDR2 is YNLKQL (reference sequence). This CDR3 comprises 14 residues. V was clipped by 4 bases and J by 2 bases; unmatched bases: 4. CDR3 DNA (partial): TGTGCCAGCAGCCCCCGGGACTGGCCCTATGAACAGTAC. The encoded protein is CASSPRDWPYEQY. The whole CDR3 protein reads CASSPRDWPYEQYF.

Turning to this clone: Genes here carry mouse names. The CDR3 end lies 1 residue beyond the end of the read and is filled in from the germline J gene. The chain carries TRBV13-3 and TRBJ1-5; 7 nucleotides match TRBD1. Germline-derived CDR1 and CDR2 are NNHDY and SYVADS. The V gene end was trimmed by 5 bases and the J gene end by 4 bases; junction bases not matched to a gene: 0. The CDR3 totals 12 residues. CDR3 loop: CASRTGNQAPLF. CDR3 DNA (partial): TGTGCCAGCAGGACAGGGAACCAGGCTCCGCTT.

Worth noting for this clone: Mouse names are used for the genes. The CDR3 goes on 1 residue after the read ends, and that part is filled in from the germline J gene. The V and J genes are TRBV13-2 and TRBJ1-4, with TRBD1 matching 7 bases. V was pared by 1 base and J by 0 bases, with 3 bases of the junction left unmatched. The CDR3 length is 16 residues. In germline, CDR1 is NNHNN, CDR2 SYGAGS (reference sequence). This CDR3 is CASGDSGQISNERLFF. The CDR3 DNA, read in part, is TGTGCCAGCGGTGATTCGGGACAGATTTCCAACGAAAGATTATTT.

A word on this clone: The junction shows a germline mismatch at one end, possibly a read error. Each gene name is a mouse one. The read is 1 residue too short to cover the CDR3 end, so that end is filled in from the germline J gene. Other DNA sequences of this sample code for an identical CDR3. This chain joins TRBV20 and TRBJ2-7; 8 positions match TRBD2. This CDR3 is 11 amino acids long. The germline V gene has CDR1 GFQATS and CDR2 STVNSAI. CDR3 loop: CGARTGYEQYF. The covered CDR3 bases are TGCGGTGCTAGGACTGGGTATGAACAGTAC. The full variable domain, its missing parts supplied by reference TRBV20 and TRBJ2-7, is GALVYQYPRRTICKSGTSMRMECQAVGFQATSVAWYRQSPQKTFELIALSTVNSAIKYEQNFTQEKFPISHPNLSFSSMTVLNAYLEDRGLYLCGARTGYEQYFGPGTRLTVL.

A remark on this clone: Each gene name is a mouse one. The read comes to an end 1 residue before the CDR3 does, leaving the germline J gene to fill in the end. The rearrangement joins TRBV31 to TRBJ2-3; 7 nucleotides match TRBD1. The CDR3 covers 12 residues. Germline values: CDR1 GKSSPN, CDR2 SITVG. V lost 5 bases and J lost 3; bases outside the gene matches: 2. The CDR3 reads CAWSTGAETLYF. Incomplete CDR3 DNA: TGTGCCTGGTCGACAGGGGCAGAAACGCTGTAT. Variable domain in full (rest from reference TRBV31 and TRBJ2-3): AQTIHQWPVAEIKAVGSPLSLGCTIKGKSSPNLYWYWQATGGTLQQLFYSITVGQVESVVQLNLSASRPKDDQFILSTEKLLLSHSGFYLCAWSTGAETLYFGSGTRLTVL.

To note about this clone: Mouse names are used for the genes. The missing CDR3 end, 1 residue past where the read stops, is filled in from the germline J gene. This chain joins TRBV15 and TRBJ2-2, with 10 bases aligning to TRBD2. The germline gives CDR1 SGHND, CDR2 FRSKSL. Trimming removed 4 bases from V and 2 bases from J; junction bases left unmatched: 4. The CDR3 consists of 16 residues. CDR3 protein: CASSSRLGGNTGQLYF. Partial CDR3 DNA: TGTGCCAGCAGTTCCCGACTGGGGGGTAACACCGGGCAGCTCTAC. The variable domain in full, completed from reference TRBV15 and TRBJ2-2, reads DAGVTQTPRHEVAEKGQTIILKCEPVSGHNDLFWYRQTKIQGLELLSYFRSKSLMEDGGAFKDRFKAEMLNSSFSTLKIQPTEPKDSAVYLCASSSRLGGNTGQLYFGEGSKLTVL.

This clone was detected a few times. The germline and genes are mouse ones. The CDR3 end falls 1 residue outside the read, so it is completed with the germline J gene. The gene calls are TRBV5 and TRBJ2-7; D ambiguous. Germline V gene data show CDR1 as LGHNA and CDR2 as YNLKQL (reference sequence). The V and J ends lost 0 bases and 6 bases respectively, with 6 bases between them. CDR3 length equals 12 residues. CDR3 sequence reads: CASSQDGFEQYF. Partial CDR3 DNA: TGTGCCAGCAGCCAAGACGGGTTTGAACAGTAC.

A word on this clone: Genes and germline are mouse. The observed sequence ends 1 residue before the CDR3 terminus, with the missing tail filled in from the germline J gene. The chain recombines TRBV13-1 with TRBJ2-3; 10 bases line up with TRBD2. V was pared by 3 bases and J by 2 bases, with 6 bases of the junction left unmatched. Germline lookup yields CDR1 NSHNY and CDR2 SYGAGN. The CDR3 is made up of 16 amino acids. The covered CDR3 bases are TGTGCCAGCAGTGGCCCTGGGGGGGCGCTTGCAGAAACGCTGTAT. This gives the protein CASSGPGGALAETLY. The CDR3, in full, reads CASSGPGGALAETLYF.

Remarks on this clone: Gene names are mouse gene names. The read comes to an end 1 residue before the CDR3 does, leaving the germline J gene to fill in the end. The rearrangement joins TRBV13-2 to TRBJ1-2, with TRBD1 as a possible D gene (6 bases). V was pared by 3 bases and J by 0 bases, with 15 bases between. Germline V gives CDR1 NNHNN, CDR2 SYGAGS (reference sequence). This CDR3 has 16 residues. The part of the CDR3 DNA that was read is TGTGCCAGCGGTGGACACCGGGACAAAACAAACTCCGACTACACC. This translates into CASGGHRDKTNSDYT. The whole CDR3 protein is CASGGHRDKTNSDYTF.

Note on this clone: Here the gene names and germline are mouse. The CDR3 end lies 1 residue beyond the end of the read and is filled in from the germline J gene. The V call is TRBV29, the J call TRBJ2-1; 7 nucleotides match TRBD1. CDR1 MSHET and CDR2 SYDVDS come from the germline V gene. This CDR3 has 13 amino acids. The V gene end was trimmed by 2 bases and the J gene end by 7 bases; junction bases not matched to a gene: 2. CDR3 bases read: TGTGCTAGCAGTTTAGACAGGGCGGCTGAGCAGTTC. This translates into CASSLDRAAEQF. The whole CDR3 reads CASSLDRAAEQFF.

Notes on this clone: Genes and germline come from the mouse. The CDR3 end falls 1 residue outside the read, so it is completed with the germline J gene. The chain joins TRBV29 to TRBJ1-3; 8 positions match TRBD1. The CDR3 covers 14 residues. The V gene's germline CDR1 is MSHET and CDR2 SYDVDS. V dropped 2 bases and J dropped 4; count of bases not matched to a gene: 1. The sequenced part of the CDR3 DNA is TGTGCTAGCAGTTTACGGACAGGGGGAAATACGCTCTAT. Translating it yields CASSLRTGGNTLY. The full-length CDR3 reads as CASSLRTGGNTLYF.

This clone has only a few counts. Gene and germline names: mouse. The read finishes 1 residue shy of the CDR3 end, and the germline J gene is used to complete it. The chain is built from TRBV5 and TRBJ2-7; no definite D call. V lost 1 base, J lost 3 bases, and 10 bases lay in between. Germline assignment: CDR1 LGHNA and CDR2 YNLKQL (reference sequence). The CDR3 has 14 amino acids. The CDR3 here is CASSQVTNLYEQYF. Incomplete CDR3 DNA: TGTGCCAGCAGCCAAGTGACAAACCTCTATGAACAGTAC.

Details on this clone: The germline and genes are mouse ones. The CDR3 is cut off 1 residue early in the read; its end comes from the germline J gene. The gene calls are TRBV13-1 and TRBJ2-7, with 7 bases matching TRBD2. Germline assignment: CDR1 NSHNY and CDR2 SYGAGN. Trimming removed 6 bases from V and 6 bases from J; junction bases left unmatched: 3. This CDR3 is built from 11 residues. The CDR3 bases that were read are TGTGCCAGCATAGACTGGGTTGAACAGTAC. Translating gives CASIDWVEQY. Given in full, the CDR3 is CASIDWVEQYF.

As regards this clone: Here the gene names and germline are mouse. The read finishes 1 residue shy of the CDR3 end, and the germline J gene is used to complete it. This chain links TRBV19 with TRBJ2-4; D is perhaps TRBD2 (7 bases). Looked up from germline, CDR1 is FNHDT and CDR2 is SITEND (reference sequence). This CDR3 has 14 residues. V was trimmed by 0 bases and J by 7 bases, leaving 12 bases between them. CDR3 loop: CASSIAGGADTLYF. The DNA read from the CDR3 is TGTGCCAGCAGTATAGCGGGGGGCGCTGACACCTTGTAC.

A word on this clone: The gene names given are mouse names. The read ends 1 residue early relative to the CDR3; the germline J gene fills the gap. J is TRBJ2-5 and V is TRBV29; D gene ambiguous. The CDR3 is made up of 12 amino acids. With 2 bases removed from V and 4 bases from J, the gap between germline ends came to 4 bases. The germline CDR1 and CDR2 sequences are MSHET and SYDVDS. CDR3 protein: CASSLEEDTQYF. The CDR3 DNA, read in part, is TGTGCTAGCAGTTTAGAGGAAGACACCCAGTAC.

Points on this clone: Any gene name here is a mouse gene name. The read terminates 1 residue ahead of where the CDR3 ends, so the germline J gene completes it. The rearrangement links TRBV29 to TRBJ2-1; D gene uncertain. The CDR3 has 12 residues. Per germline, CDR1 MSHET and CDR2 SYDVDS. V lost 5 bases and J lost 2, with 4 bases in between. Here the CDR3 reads CASSPDYAEQFF. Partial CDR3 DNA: TGTGCTAGCAGTCCCGACTATGCTGAGCAGTTC.

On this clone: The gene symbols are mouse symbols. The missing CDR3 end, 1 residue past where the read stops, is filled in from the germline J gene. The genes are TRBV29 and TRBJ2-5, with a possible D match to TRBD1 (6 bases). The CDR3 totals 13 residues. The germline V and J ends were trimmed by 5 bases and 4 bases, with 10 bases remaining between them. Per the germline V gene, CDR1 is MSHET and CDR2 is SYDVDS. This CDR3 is CASSTGKEDTQYF. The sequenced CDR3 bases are TGTGCTAGCAGTACAGGGAAGGAAGACACCCAGTAC.

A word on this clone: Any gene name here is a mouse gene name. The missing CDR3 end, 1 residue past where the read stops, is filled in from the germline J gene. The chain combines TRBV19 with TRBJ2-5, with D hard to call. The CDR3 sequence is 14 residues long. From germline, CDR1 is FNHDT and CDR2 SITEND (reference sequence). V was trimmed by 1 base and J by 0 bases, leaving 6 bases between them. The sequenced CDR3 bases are TGTGCCAGCAGTATAAAAGTTAACCAAGACACCCAGTAC. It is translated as CASSIKVNQDTQY. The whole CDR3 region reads CASSIKVNQDTQYF.

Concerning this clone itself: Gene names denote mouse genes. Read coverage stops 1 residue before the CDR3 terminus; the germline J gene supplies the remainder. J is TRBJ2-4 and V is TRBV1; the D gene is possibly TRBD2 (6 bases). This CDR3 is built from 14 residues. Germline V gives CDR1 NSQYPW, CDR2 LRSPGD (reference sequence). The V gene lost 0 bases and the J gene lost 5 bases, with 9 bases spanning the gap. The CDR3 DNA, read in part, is TGCACCTGCAGTGCAGAGACCTGGGGAAACACCTTGTAC. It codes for CTCSAETWGNTLY. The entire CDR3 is CTCSAETWGNTLYF.

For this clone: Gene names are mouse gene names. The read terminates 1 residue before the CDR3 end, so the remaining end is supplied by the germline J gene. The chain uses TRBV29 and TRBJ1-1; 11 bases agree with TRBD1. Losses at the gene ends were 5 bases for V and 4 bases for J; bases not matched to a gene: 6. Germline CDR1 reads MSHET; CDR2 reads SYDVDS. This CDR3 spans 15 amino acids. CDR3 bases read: TGTGCTAGCAGTGTAGGACAGGGGGCAGTCACAGAAGTCTTC. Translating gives CASSVGQGAVTEVF. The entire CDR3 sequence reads CASSVGQGAVTEVFF.

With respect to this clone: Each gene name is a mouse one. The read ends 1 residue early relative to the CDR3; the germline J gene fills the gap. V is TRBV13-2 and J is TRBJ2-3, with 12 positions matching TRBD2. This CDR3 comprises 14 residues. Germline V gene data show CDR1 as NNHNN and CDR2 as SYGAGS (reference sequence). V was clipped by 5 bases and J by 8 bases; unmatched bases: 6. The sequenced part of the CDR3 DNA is TGTGCCAGCGGCCAGACTGGGGGGGCGCGAACGCTGTAT. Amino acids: CASGQTGGARTLY. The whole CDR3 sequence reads CASGQTGGARTLYF.

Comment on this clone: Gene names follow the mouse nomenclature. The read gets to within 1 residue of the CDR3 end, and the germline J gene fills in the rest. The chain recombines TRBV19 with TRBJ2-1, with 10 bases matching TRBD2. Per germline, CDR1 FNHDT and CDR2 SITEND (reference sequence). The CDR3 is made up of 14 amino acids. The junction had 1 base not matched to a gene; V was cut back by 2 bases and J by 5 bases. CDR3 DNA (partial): TGTGCCAGCAGTATGACTGGGGGGAATGCTGAGCAGTTC. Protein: CASSMTGGNAEQF. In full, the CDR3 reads CASSMTGGNAEQFF.

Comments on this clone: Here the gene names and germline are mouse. The part of the CDR3 DNA that was read is TGTGCCAGCGGTGATGCCCGGGTCCAAAACACCTTGTAC. Its protein product is CASGDARVQNTLY. The entire CDR3 reads CASGDARVQNTLYF. This sequence joins TRBV13-2 and TRBJ2-4; D call uncertain. The sequenced fragment ends 1 residue before the CDR3 boundary, so the rest is inferred from the germline J gene. The CDR3 contains 14 residues. V was clipped by 0 bases and J by 3 bases, with 8 bases between them. In germline, CDR1 is NNHNN, CDR2 SYGAGS (reference sequence).

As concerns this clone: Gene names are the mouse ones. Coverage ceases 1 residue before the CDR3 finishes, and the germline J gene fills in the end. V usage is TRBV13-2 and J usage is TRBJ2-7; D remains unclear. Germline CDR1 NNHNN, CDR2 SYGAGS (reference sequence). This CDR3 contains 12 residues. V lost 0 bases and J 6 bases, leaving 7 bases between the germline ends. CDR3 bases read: TGTGCCAGCGGTGATGCTAGGGCTGAACAGTAC. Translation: CASGDARAEQY. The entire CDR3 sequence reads CASGDARAEQYF.